This is a list of T cell receptor beta chains from one sample in a study of tissue T cells after allogeneic stem cell transplantation. Clones were read by immunoSEQ multiplex PCR, and TCRdb kept only the in-frame ones, dropping some. The data hold around 950 clones, with around 90% observed a single time. The specimen comprised spleen tissue, sampled at autopsy. The receptors originated from a male patient older than 55 with steroid-refractory graft-versus-host disease after an allogeneic stem cell transplant. The graft donor may have given rise to some T cells. The CDR3 runs from the conserved cysteine through the conserved F or W. The order of the fields is V gene, J gene, clone size, D gene, CDR3 DNA, CDR3 protein. A D gene is named only where the DNA matches it firmly. Expanded clones get a size class; other rows say once, few or many, or leave the size out.

TRBV7-8	TRBJ2-3	.	.	TGTGCCAGCAGCTCCGGGATCATAGACACAGATACGCAGTATTTT	CASSSGIIDTDTQYF
TRBV2	TRBJ2-6	.	.	TGTGCCAGCAGGGGCGCGAGGGCCAACGTCCTGACTTTC	CASRGARANVLTF
TRBV28	TRBJ1-1	.	.	TGTGCCAGCTTTAGTCGGGACACGGAGAGCGACACTGAAGCTTTCTTT	CASFSRDTESDTEAFF
TRBV11-2	TRBJ1-2	.	.	TGTGCCAGCAGCTTAGGACCAGGGCCAGGGTATGGCTACACCTTC	CASSLGPGPGYGYTF
TRBV6-1	TRBJ1-1	.	.	TGTGCCAGCAGTGAAGGTCCCTGGACTGAAGCTTTCTTT	CASSEGPWTEAFF
TRBV6-4	TRBJ2-3	.	.	TGTGCCAGCAGTGAATCTGTTTCCAATGGCGGAGATACGCAGTATTTT	CASSESVSNGGDTQYF
TRBV27	TRBJ1-2	.	.	TGTGCCAGCAGTCCTATGGTGGGCGCGTCCTATGGCTACACCTTC	CASSPMVGASYGYTF
TRBV3-1/TRBV3-2	TRBJ2-3	.	.	TGTGCCAGCAGCCAAGATGGTCCAGGAAGCTCAGATACGCAGTATTTT	CASSQDGPGSSDTQYF
TRBV2	TRBJ2-7	.	.	TGTGCCAGCTTCCAAGGGGCCTACGAGCAGTACTTC	CASFQGAYEQYF
TRBV11-3	TRBJ2-2	.	TRBD1	TGTGCCAGCAGCCCACCGGACAGGGGAAATACCGGGGAGCTGTTTTTT	CASSPPDRGNTGELFF
TRBV6-2/TRBV6-3	TRBJ2-7	few	.	TGTGCCAGCAGTTACAGCGCCTACGAGCAGTACTTC	CASSYSAYEQYF
TRBV6-5	TRBJ2-4	.	.	TGTGCCAGCAGTTACGATCAGGGAGGATTTGACATTCAGTACTTC	CASSYDQGGFDIQYF
TRBV2	TRBJ2-3	.	.	TGTGCCAGCAGTGAGTGGGGGGCTCGCACAGATACGCAGTATTTT	CASSEWGARTDTQYF
TRBV13	TRBJ2-7	.	TRBD2	TGTGCCAGCAGTCGGCGGGGGGATGGGTACGAGCAGTACTTC	CASSRRGDGYEQYF
TRBV10-3	TRBJ2-2	.	TRBD2	TGTGCCATCGGGAGCGGGGGCGGCACCGGGGAGCTGTTTTTT	CAIGSGGGTGELFF
TRBV5-1	TRBJ1-4	.	.	TGCGCCAGCAGCCTTAACGACAGAGTTAATGAAAAACTGTTTTTT	CASSLNDRVNEKLFF
TRBV18	TRBJ1-1	.	.	TGTGCCAGCTCACCATCCCCCGGGTCGAGCGACATGAACACTGAAGCTTTCTTT	CASSPSPGSSDMNTEAFF
TRBV15	TRBJ2-7	once	TRBD2	TGTGCCACTACTAGCGGATCCTACGAGCAGTACTTC	CATTSGSYEQYF
TRBV25-1	TRBJ2-7	.	.	TGTGCCAGCAGTGTACGGTGGGGGAAGGAACTCCCCTACGAGCAGTACTTC	CASSVRWGKELPYEQYF
TRBV6-5	TRBJ1-5	.	.	TGTGCCAGCAGTTACCTCTTCAATCAGCCCCAGCATTTT	CASSYLFNQPQHF
TRBV6-4	TRBJ2-5	few	TRBD2	TGTGCCAGCAGTGCCACTAGCGGGGGGCAAGAGACCCAGTACTTC	CASSATSGGQETQYF
TRBV2	TRBJ2-2	.	.	TGTGCCAGCAGTTCGAACACCGGGGAGCTGTTTTTT	CASSSNTGELFF
TRBV29-1	TRBJ2-3	.	.	TGCAGCGTTTCGAAATTTGAACCCACAGATACGCAGTATTTT	CSVSKFEPTDTQYF
TRBV5-1	TRBJ1-1	.	.	TGCGCCAGCAGCTTGGCCCAGACAAACACTGAAGCTTTCTTT	CASSLAQTNTEAFF
TRBV7-3	TRBJ2-1	.	TRBD2	TGTGCCAGCAGCTTGACTAGCGGGGGGGCCGATGAGCAGTTCTTC	CASSLTSGGADEQFF
TRBV6-5	TRBJ2-4	.	TRBD1	TGTGCCAGCAGTTCAGACTACCGGGACAGGAAAAACATTCAGTACTTC	CASSSDYRDRKNIQYF
TRBV2	TRBJ2-5	.	TRBD1	TGTGCCACCAGCCTACAGGGGGCGGGAGAGACCCAGTACTTC	CATSLQGAGETQYF
TRBV6-2/TRBV6-3	TRBJ2-5	.	.	TGTGCCAGCAGTTACCACACTATGGGGGGGGGCCCGGAGACCCAGTACTTC	CASSYHTMGGGPETQYF
TRBV2	TRBJ2-5	.	.	TGTGCCACCCTGGGACTTCAAGAGACCCAGTACTTC	CATLGLQETQYF
TRBV6-2/TRBV6-3	TRBJ1-2	.	.	TGTGCCAGCAGTTACTCACCTAACTATGGCTACACCTTC	CASSYSPNYGYTF
TRBV27	TRBJ2-3	few	TRBD2	TGTGCCAGCAGTGGGCAAGATGTGGGACTAGCGGGGGGCACAGATACGCAGTATTTT	CASSGQDVGLAGGTDTQYF
TRBV6-4	TRBJ2-3	.	.	TGTGCCAGCAGTGACTCGGGGACCCCTTCCGATACGCAGTATTTT	CASSDSGTPSDTQYF
TRBV2	TRBJ1-5	.	.	TGTGCCAGCAGTACAATACTCGGGGGGAATCAGCCCCAGCATTTT	CASSTILGGNQPQHF
TRBV5-4	TRBJ2-7	.	TRBD2	TGTGCCAGCAGCGATAGCGGGGGACCTTACGAGCAGTACTTC	CASSDSGGPYEQYF
TRBV1	TRBJ2-3	.	.	TGCACCAGCAGCCAAGGGCTAGCGGTTGGGGATACGCAGTATTTT	CTSSQGLAVGDTQYF
TRBV7-2	TRBJ1-5	.	TRBD1	TGTGCCAGCAGCTTAGGCCAAGGGGGCTATCAGCCCCAGCATTTT	CASSLGQGGYQPQHF
TRBV30	TRBJ1-6	.	.	TGTGCCTGGAGTGACGGGAATTCACCCCTCCACTTT	CAWSDGNSPLHF
TRBV20-1	TRBJ2-5	.	.	TGCAGTGCTAACCGGGGAGAGACCCAGTACTTC	CSANRGETQYF
TRBV7-2	TRBJ1-5	once	TRBD1	TGTGCCAGCGGACAGGGGATAATGTCACAGCCCCAGCATTTT	CASGQGIMSQPQHF
TRBV13	TRBJ1-4	once	.	TGTGCCAGCAGTGGGTACGGGGACGGAGCAACTAATGAAAAACTGTTTTTT	CASSGYGDGATNEKLFF
TRBV6-1	TRBJ2-3	once	TRBD2	TGTGCCAGCAGTGAACTAGCGGGGGGGCCAGATACGCAGTATTTT	CASSELAGGPDTQYF